The present T cell receptor (beta chain) was sequenced within a study of spatial heterogeneity in lung cancer. Study information: Unique TCR and UMI combinations averaged more than ten appearances each in raw reads.

This CDR3 has 17 residues. CDR1 and CDR2 (germline): DFQATT, SNEGSKA (reference sequence). Trimming at V came to 0 bases and at J to 7 bases, leaving 6 bases not matched to a gene. This clonotype was seen at least ten times. Its antigen is as yet unknown. Found in a library prepared for alpha chains, this beta chain is an off-target read, and its abundance has little meaning. Study conclusions and caveats: Blood showed ubiquitous tumor TCRs more often at resection than at routine follow-up.

Time point indicated: sample taken at primary tumor resection. From tumor, nontumor lung or frozen PBMC, whole RNA was taken unsorted for sequencing. From the 5' RACE reads, TCRdb called clonotypes with MiXCR, one entry per CDR3 protein. The sample has over 9,500 distinct CDR3 sequences, roughly 3.6% seen once; the top ten hold around 50%. The sample in question was PBMCs, obtained at surgery. The receptor comes from a female donor with early-stage non-small cell lung cancer. This chain links TRBV20-1 with TRBJ2-1; 16 positions agree with TRBD2. Here the CDR3 reads CSARDGGLAGGPNEQFF. The CDR3 DNA reads as TGCAGTGCTAGAGATGGGGGACTAGCGGGAGGGCCAAATGAGCAGTTCTTC.